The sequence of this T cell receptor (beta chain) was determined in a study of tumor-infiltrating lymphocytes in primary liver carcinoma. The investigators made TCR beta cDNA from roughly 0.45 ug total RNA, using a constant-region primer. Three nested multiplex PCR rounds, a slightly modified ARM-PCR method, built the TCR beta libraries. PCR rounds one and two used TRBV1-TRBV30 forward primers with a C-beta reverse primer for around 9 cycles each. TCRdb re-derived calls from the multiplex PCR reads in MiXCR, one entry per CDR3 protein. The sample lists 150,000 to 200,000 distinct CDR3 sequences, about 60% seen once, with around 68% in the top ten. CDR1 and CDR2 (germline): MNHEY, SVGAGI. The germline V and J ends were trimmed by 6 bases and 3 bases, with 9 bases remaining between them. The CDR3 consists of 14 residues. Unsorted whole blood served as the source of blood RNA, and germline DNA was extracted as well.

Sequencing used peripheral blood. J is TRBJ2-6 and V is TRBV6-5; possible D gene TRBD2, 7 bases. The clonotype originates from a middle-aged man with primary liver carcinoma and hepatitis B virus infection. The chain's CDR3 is CASSGGLGANVLTF. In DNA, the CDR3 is TGTGCCAGCAGCGGGGGGCTTGGGGCCAACGTCCTGACTTTC.